The TCR beta chain described here comes from a study of cytotoxic CD8 clonotypes in ibrutinib-treated CLL. Study details: Included were 11 relapsed/refractory and approximately 15 treatment-naive patients, of whom fewer than 18 were IGHV unmutated.

After removal of 1 base from V and 11 bases from J, the junction contained 11 bases not matched to a gene. Germline V gives CDR1 MGHDK, CDR2 SYGVNS. The CDR3 spans 16 residues. The assay was immunoSEQ multiplex PCR, and TCRdb's table has in-frame clones only and misses some. The sample lists more than 45,000 clones; over 65% were seen once. Whole-study results and caveats: Baseline levels were approached again at progression, after clonality had risen at ibrutinib response. At the start, clonality exceeded age-matched healthy donors and followed circulating CD8+ T-cell counts.

For this clone: What it binds is not known.

Source: PBMCs, taken after 24 months of ibrutinib treatment. This sequence joins TRBV25-1 and TRBJ1-4; 9 bases are a match to TRBD1. The sequence derives from a human donor with chronic lymphocytic leukemia. Here the CDR3 reads CASSELGTGGFDKLFF. The CDR3 nucleotides read TGTGCCAGCAGTGAATTGGGAACAGGGGGCTTCGATAAACTGTTTTTT.